This T cell receptor (beta chain) emerged from a study of blood T cell repertoires in COVID-19. Whole-study context: Acute-phase and convalescent COVID-19 samples originated in the United States, Italy and Spain. Nucleic acid was either cDNA or gDNA, and it came from T cells, B-cell-depleted T cells, or PBMCs.

Under the authors' procedure: Cell counts per sample came from amplifying reference gene primers. Libraries were prepared by immunoSEQ multiplex PCR; TCRdb keeps only in-frame clonotypes and omits some of them. The D gene and trimming were derived from the DNA, and the V and J assignments and clone size from that table. The sample holds 250,000 to 400,000 clones, around 88% seen once. CDR3 length: 15 residues. CDR1 is KGHSH, CDR2 LQKENI, per germline. The V and J ends lost 3 bases and 0 bases respectively, with 11 bases between them. This receptor was obtained from a woman in her 30s with COVID-19, enrolled during active disease. The chain joins TRBV18 to TRBJ1-2; TRBD1 is a possible D gene (6 bases). The specimen sequenced was peripheral blood. For the CDR3, the DNA is TGTGCCAGCTCACCGACAGGCGAAGCTAACTATGGCTACACCTTC. Translation: CASSPTGEANYGYTF.